The rows below give T cell receptor beta chains drawn from one sample of a study of blood T cell repertoires in COVID-19. Measured with immunoSEQ multiplex PCR; TCRdb has only the in-frame clones, and not every one. The table lists roughly 670,000 clones, over 80% of them singletons, with roughly 0.25% in the top ten. The sequencing sample was made of peripheral blood. The receptors here all came from a woman aged 18-29 years with acute or convalescent COVID-19. CDR3s include the opening cysteine and the closing phenylalanine or tryptophan. D genes are given only for firm matches. Not every row has a clone size; where given, it reads once, few, many or a size class.

D	size	V	J	CDR3	DNA
TRBD1	.	TRBV24-1	TRBJ2-1	CATSEPPQGAVHNEQFF	TGTGCCACCAGTGAACCCCCCCAGGGGGCCGTCCACAATGAGCAGTTCTTC
.	few	TRBV29-1	TRBJ1-3	CSVPGSPGNTIYF	TGCAGCGTTCCGGGATCCCCTGGAAACACCATATATTTT
TRBD2	.	TRBV5-1	TRBJ2-1	CASSPGGRSSYNEQFF	TGCGCCAGCAGCCCGGGGGGTAGGAGCTCCTACAATGAGCAGTTCTTC
.	.	TRBV7-9	TRBJ1-2	CASSLDSRGYTF	TGTGCCAGCAGCTTAGATTCGCGGGGCTACACCTTC
TRBD1	.	TRBV6-2/TRBV6-3	TRBJ2-6	CASSYGTGPGANVLTF	TGTGCCAGCAGTTACGGGACAGGGCCTGGGGCCAACGTCCTGACTTTC
.	.	TRBV2	TRBJ1-5	CASSLYRTAERVF	TGTGCCAGCAGCCTCTACCGGACAGCCGAGAGGGTTTTT
.	once	TRBV10-3	TRBJ1-5	CAISESAEKQGYQPQHF	TGTGCCATCAGTGAGTCAGCGGAGAAACAGGGATATCAGCCCCAGCATTTT
TRBD1	.	TRBV2	TRBJ1-5	CASRRDRDGQPQHF	TGTGCCAGCAGGAGGGACAGGGACGGTCAGCCCCAGCATTTT
TRBD2	.	TRBV5-1	TRBJ2-7	CASSSVSQRGIEAEQYF	TGCGCCAGCAGCTCGGTGAGTCAGCGGGGGATCGAAGCCGAGCAGTACTTC
.	.	TRBV6-1	TRBJ1-6	CASSEALLYSSYNSPLHF	TGTGCCAGCAGTGAAGCGCTTCTCTACAGCTCCTATAATTCACCCCTCCACTTT
.	.	TRBV3-1/TRBV3-2	TRBJ2-7	CASSILFEQYF	TGTGCCAGCAGCATTCTGTTCGAGCAGTACTTC
TRBD1	.	TRBV4-3	TRBJ1-2	CASSQDFRGLNGYTF	TGCGCCAGCAGCCAAGATTTCAGGGGGCTGAATGGCTACACCTTC
TRBD1	.	TRBV19	TRBJ1-3	CASSIEYRGLIGNTIYF	TGTGCCAGTAGTATAGAGTACAGGGGTTTAATCGGAAACACCATATATTTT
.	once	TRBV7-9	TRBJ2-7	CATLPTVSYEQYF	TGTGCCACCCTACCAACGGTTTCCTACGAGCAGTACTTC
.	.	TRBV20-1	TRBJ1-1	CSATNTEAFF	TGCAGTGCTACAAACACTGAAGCTTTCTTT
TRBD1	once	TRBV5-4	TRBJ2-7	CASSLGTGPEGAF	TGTGCCAGCAGCTTGGGGACAGGTCCAGAGGGGGCTTTC
.	.	TRBV6-5	TRBJ1-2	CASRGHILGGYTF	TGTGCCAGCAGAGGACACATCCTAGGTGGCTACACCTTC
TRBD1	.	TRBV29-1	TRBJ2-2	CSVAPGQVNTGELFF	TGCAGCGTTGCCCCGGGACAGGTGAACACCGGGGAGCTGTTTTTT
.	.	TRBV18	TRBJ1-4	CASSPTIDREKLFF	TGTGCCAGCTCACCGACAATTGATCGTGAAAAACTGTTTTTT
.	few	TRBV6-5	TRBJ1-2	CATKSRETAYGYTF	TGTGCCACTAAATCCCGGGAGACAGCCTATGGCTACACCTTC
TRBD1	.	TRBV18	TRBJ1-1	CASSPQDRGRGEAFF	TGTGCCAGCTCACCACAGGACAGGGGGAGGGGTGAAGCTTTCTTT
.	.	TRBV30	TRBJ1-6	CAWRVGANYNSPLHF	TGTGCCTGGAGGGTAGGGGCAAACTATAATTCACCCCTCCACTTT
TRBD1	.	TRBV12-5	TRBJ1-2	CASGLVVTGQGANGYTF	TGTGCTAGTGGTTTGGTAGTAACAGGACAGGGGGCAAATGGCTACACCTTC
.	.	TRBV11-1	TRBJ1-2	CASSPGQMNYGYTF	TGTGCCAGCAGCCCCGGACAGATGAACTATGGCTACACCTTC
TRBD1	.	TRBV28	TRBJ1-2	CASSPLGQGIYGYTF	TGTGCCAGCAGCCCCCTCGGACAGGGTATCTATGGCTACACCTTC
.	.	TRBV13	TRBJ1-1	CASVVRQERTEAFF	TGTGCCAGTGTAGTAAGACAGGAACGCACTGAAGCTTTCTTT
.	.	TRBV7-9	TRBJ2-3	CASSSPMGLSTDTQYF	TGTGCCAGCAGCTCCCCGATGGGGCTTAGCACAGATACGCAGTATTTT
TRBD2	.	TRBV19	TRBJ2-3	CASSIRSGGSTDTQYF	TGTGCCAGTAGTATAAGAAGCGGGGGGAGCACAGATACGCAGTATTTT
.	once	TRBV6-1	TRBJ2-1	CASSDMNEQFF	TGTGCCAGCAGTGATATGAATGAGCAGTTCTTC
TRBD2	.	TRBV14	TRBJ2-3	CASSHGGSDTQYF	TGTGCCAGCAGCCACGGGGGGTCAGATACGCAGTATTTT
.	few	TRBV6-6	TRBJ2-7	CASSNPRGSRQKSSLYEQYF	TGTGCCAGCAGCAACCCACGGGGAAGCCGACAAAAAAGTTCCCTCTACGAGCAGTACTTC
.	few	TRBV30	TRBJ1-1	CAWSLPGNTEAFF	TGTGCCTGGAGTCTTCCAGGGAACACTGAAGCTTTCTTT
TRBD2	.	TRBV19	TRBJ2-7	CASSIGGGAHEQYF	TGTGCCAGTAGTATTGGCGGGGGGGCCCACGAGCAGTACTTC
.	.	TRBV7-2	TRBJ2-1	CASRLQEALYNEQFF	TGTGCCAGCAGGCTTCAGGAGGCCTTGTACAATGAGCAGTTCTTC
TRBD1	.	TRBV30	TRBJ2-3	CAWDRGRTDTQYF	TGTGCCTGGGACAGGGGGCGGACAGATACGCAGTATTTT
TRBD1	.	TRBV19	TRBJ1-1	CASSIGRGLNTEAFF	TGTGCCAGTAGTATAGGGAGGGGGCTGAACACTGAAGCTTTCTTT
TRBD1	.	TRBV11-2	TRBJ1-2	CASSPAPGTEEGYTF	TGTGCCAGCAGCCCGGCCCCCGGGACAGAGGAGGGCTACACCTTC
.	.	TRBV4-3	TRBJ2-4	CASSPGLAKNIQYF	TGCGCCAGCAGCCCGGGACTAGCCAAAAACATTCAGTACTTC
TRBD1	.	TRBV9	TRBJ1-3	CASSPRTGAGNTIYF	TGTGCCAGCAGCCCAAGGACAGGGGCTGGAAACACCATATATTTT
.	.	TRBV6-5	TRBJ2-7	CASSPDKTSSYEQYF	TGTGCCAGCAGCCCCGACAAGACGAGCTCCTACGAGCAGTACTTC
.	.	TRBV6-4	TRBJ1-1	CASSGSGGAEAFF	TGTGCCAGCAGTGGCAGTGGGGGGGCTGAAGCTTTCTTT
.	.	TRBV3-1/TRBV3-2	TRBJ2-1	CASSQYGGYNEQFF	TGTGCCAGCAGCCAATACGGCGGGTACAATGAGCAGTTCTTC
TRBD2	.	TRBV2	TRBJ2-3	CAREAGDTDTQYF	TGTGCCAGAGAAGCGGGGGACACAGATACGCAGTATTTT
TRBD1	.	TRBV24-1	TRBJ1-3	CATSDLPGTGGNTIYF	TGTGCCACCAGTGACCTGCCCGGGACAGGGGGAAACACCATATATTTT
.	.	TRBV9	TRBJ2-1	CASSRRGDTGYNEQFF	TGTGCCAGCAGCCGACGGGGGGACACGGGCTACAATGAGCAGTTCTTC
.	.	TRBV24-1	TRBJ2-5	CATSDLGQGTQTQYF	TGTGCCACCAGTGATTTAGGCCAGGGGACGCAGACCCAGTACTTC
TRBD2	.	TRBV28	TRBJ2-3	CASSILARGKDTQYF	TGTGCCAGCAGCATACTAGCGCGGGGCAAAGATACGCAGTATTTT
.	.	TRBV27	TRBJ1-2	CASSSEGRGPLRYGYTF	TGTGCCAGCAGTTCTGAGGGCAGGGGACCCCTCAGATATGGCTACACCTTC
TRBD1	.	TRBV24-1	TRBJ1-2	CATQGQPRAGYTF	TGTGCCACCCAGGGACAGCCACGCGCTGGCTACACCTTC
.	.	TRBV7-9	TRBJ2-1	CASSKNSAGYEQFF	TGTGCCAGCAGTAAAAATAGCGCGGGCTATGAGCAGTTCTTC
.	.	TRBV19	TRBJ1-5	CASKGGQAQDQPQHF	TGTGCCAGTAAGGGGGGGCAGGCCCAAGATCAGCCCCAGCATTTT
.	few	TRBV6-6	TRBJ1-2	CASISSELDYTF	TGTGCCAGCATATCTTCGGAGCTGGACTACACCTTC
TRBD1	.	TRBV7-8	TRBJ2-5	CASSFEGTAQETQYF	TGTGCCAGCAGTTTTGAAGGGACAGCCCAAGAGACCCAGTACTTC
TRBD1	.	TRBV7-6	TRBJ2-2	CASRDRGGTGELFF	TGTGCCAGCAGAGACAGGGGTGGTACCGGGGAGCTGTTTTTT
TRBD1	.	TRBV5-1	TRBJ2-1	CASSSRQGGHEQFF	TGCGCCAGCAGCTCCCGACAGGGGGGCCATGAGCAGTTCTTC